The rows below give T cell receptor beta chains drawn from one sample of a study of T-cell reconstitution after alpha-beta-depleted transplantation in children. TCRdb re-analysed the PCR reads in MiXCR, keeping a single row per CDR3 protein. The profile shows around 800,000 distinct CDR3 sequences, about 16% of them singletons. The sample here was PBMCs, mostly from graft donor cells, taken 360 days after TCRalphabeta/CD19-depleted stem cell transplant. These receptors came from a male patient younger than 18 who had a stem cell transplant for acute lymphoblastic leukemia, so the T cells may come from the graft donor. Each CDR3 is given without its conserved first and last residue. Clone size, where shown, is once, few, many, or a class for clones that have expanded.

TRBJ1-5	NA	TRBV29-1	SAAGGAFQPQH
TRBJ2-7	few	TRBV7-8	ASRKERMRGRAYEQY
TRBJ2-1	NA	TRBV27	ASSSLPGQNYNEQF
TRBJ2-4	few	TRBV3-1	ASSQGPLAKNIQY
TRBJ2-7	few	TRBV12-3/TRBV12-4	ASSFLS
TRBJ1-2	NA	TRBV20-1	SASEGDYT
TRBJ2-2	few	TRBV4-1	ASRKLGYGELF
TRBJ2-7	few	TRBV11-2	ASRNLAAGKYEQY
TRBJ2-1	NA	TRBV7-3	ASSSSSGEGRASYNEQF
TRBJ1-4	NA	TRBV7-9	ASSWTVTGMDEKLF
TRBJ1-2	few	TRBV4-1	ASSQIAVLYGYT
TRBJ2-5	few	TRBV7-2	ASSLRLSEETQY
TRBJ2-7	NA	TRBV5-1	ASSSAGTAYEQY
TRBJ2-5	few	TRBV18	ASSWTGRRETQY
TRBJ2-4	NA	TRBV6-5	ASSYSDEGTGIQY
TRBJ2-2	few	TRBV15	ATSPLSYDSYAGELF
TRBJ1-5	few	TRBV27	ASSLFPTGYNQPQH
TRBJ1-5	NA	TRBV21-1	ASSKAGAGGQPQH
TRBJ2-7	many	TRBV4-1	ASSPSSGVSYEQY
TRBJ2-1	many	TRBV6-5	ASSYARSGSRRNEQF
TRBJ1-1	NA	TRBV4-2	ASSQDILSGIQGQNTEAF
TRBJ2-5	few	TRBV6-5	ASSYSPGGETQY
TRBJ2-1	NA	TRBV5-1	ASSSPIYHITDNEQF
TRBJ1-2	NA	TRBV5-1	ASSYTGPYGYT
TRBJ2-1	NA	TRBV7-8	ASSFGLAGWGSYNEQF
TRBJ2-5	NA	TRBV2	ASRLRAGHSQETQY
TRBJ2-1	few	TRBV7-8	ASSPRDLLAGVYNEQF
TRBJ2-1	NA	TRBV10-2	ASILQGTRVGNEQF
TRBJ2-7	NA	TRBV7-9	ASSTRPGHEQY
TRBJ2-1	NA	TRBV25-1	ASSVADLNEQF
TRBJ2-2	few	TRBV20-1	SARVGGTGELF
TRBJ2-5	many	TRBV12-3/TRBV12-4	ASSPSGRGEETQY
TRBJ2-7	NA	TRBV5-1	ASSPEGYYEQY
TRBJ2-1	NA	TRBV4-2	ASSTGLAGNPRVYNEQF
TRBJ2-7	many	TRBV27	ASSLGLPYEQY
TRBJ2-7	few	TRBV7-1	ASSSTLGQGTRLAGGNYEQY
TRBJ2-1	many	TRBV4-2	ASSHDVRVLSNEQF
TRBJ2-2	NA	TRBV3-1	ASSPAPGQGISTGELF
TRBJ2-5	many	TRBV12-3/TRBV12-4	ASSWDRDETQY
TRBJ1-1	few	TRBV12-3/TRBV12-4	ASNIQGYAEAF
TRBJ2-7	NA	TRBV11-2	ASSLDAGSASYEQY
TRBJ2-3	NA	TRBV5-3	ARSFSTPDTQY
TRBJ2-3	few	TRBV7-2	ASSFRAVTGSGTQY
TRBJ2-3	NA	TRBV5-1	ASSFRDRHPDTQY
TRBJ2-2	few	TRBV20-1	SARPDTGELF
TRBJ2-5	few	TRBV5-6	ASSLGGLASRQTQY
TRBJ2-5	many	TRBV5-1	ASSRSRLSGKETQY
TRBJ2-2	NA	TRBV10-1	ASSGFANTGELF
TRBJ2-3	NA	TRBV10-2	ASSEGLAGVADTQY
TRBJ2-7	NA	TRBV7-8	ASSLATGQPYEQY
TRBJ2-1	NA	TRBV10-1	ASSKPLAASYNEQF
TRBJ2-1	NA	TRBV29-1	SVERTGGDNEQF
TRBJ2-2	few	TRBV9	ASSVAVGPRGNTGELF
TRBJ1-2	many	TRBV3-1	ASSLQGYGYT
TRBJ2-1	NA	TRBV29-1	SVETGTRETNEQF
TRBJ2-7	few	TRBV5-1	ASSLGDSSGIYEQY
TRBJ1-1	NA	TRBV5-1	ASSLNAPGNTEAY
TRBJ2-3	NA	TRBV12-3/TRBV12-4	AIAPGLVGGKSQY
TRBJ2-7	many	TRBV4-2	ASSQVQDRVPYEQY
TRBJ2-1	few	TRBV5-1	ASSWAALNEQF